The entry below describes one T cell receptor (beta chain). In the authors' workflow: Amplification of reference gene primers provided the estimated nucleated cell counts. Sequencing was performed with immunoSEQ multiplex PCR; in TCRdb, only in-frame clones are kept and a portion is missing. The DNA was the basis for D and trimming; V, J and clone size are from that table. The data contain about 350,000 clones, about 90% of them seen just once; the ten biggest clones take up roughly 0.94%. The data stem from a study of blood T cell repertoires in COVID-19. Study as a whole: Nucleic acid was either cDNA or gDNA, and it came from T cells, B-cell-depleted T cells, or PBMCs.

CDR1 is SEHNR, CDR2 FQNEAQ, per germline (reference sequence). V shed 2 bases and J 1 base; nucleotides not matched to a gene: 6. The length of the CDR3 is 17 residues. Participants were placed into cohorts based on the clinical history they reported. Two consecutive negative NP/OP PCR tests, clearance, or resolved symptoms defined Cohort 3 recovery. The chain couples TRBV7-9 to TRBJ1-3; 9 nucleotides line up with TRBD1. The material sequenced was PBMCs or T cells enriched from blood (not recorded which). The sequence was collected from a woman aged 30 to 39 who had recovered from COVID-19. For the CDR3, the DNA is TGTGCCAGCAGCTTACCTACACAGGGGGCATCTGGAAACACCATATATTTT. It translates to CASSLPTQGASGNTIYF. Using reference TRBV7-9 and TRBJ1-3 for the parts outside the CDR3, the full variable domain is DTGVSQNPRHKITKRGQNVTFRCDPISEHNRLYWYRQTLGQGPEFLTYFQNEAQLEKSRLLSDRFSAERPKGSFSTLEIQRTEQGDSAMYLCASSLPTQGASGNTIYFGEGSWLTVV.